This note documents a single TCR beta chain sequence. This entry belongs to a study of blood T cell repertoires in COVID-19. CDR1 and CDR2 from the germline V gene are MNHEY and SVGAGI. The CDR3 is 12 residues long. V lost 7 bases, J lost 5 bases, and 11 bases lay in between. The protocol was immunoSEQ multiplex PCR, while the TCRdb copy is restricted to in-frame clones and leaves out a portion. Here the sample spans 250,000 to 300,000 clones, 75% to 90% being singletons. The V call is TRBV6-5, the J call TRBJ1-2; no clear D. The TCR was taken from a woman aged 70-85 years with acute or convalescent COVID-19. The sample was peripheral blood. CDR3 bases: TGTGCCAGCAACCCAGGAAAATATGGCTACACCTTC. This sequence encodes CASNPGKYGYTF.